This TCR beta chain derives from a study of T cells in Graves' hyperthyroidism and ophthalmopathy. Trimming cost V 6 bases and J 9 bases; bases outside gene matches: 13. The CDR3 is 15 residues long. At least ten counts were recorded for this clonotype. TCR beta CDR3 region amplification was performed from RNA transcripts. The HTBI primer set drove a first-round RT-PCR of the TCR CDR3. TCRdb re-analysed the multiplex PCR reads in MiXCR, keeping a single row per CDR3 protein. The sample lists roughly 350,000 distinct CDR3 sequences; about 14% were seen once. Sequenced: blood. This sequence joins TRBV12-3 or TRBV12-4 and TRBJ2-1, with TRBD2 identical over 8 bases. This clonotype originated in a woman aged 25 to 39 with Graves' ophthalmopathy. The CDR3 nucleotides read TGTGCCAGCAGATTTAGCGGGGCCCATCGCCTTGAGCAGTTCTTC. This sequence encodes CASRFSGAHRLEQFF.